Here is one T cell receptor (beta chain) with its context. In the original analysis: By means of reference gene primer amplification, nucleated cell counts were estimated. TCRdb's copy holds only in-frame clones and misses some; the assay was immunoSEQ multiplex PCR. V, J and clone size reflect that table, while D and trimming were determined from the DNA. Seen here are 85,000 to 100,000 clones, 75% to 90% observed once, and the top ten hold about 25%. The sample comes from a study of blood T cell repertoires in COVID-19. Study details: Samples representing acute and convalescent COVID-19 were sourced from the United States, Italy and Spain. From T cells, B-cell-depleted T cells, or PBMCs came the material, which was cDNA or gDNA.

Germline V lookup: CDR1 MNHEY, CDR2 SVGAGI. CDR3 size: 12 residues. Trimming shortened V by 0 bases and J by 6 bases, and 4 bases separated the two germline ends. Sequences were obtained from peripheral blood. This chain links TRBV6-5 with TRBJ2-3; D not certain. The origin of this receptor is a man over 45 with active or convalescent COVID-19. For the CDR3, the DNA is TGTGCCAGCAGTTACTCCGGGGATACGCAGTATTTT. Amino acids: CASSYSGDTQYF.